These T cell receptor beta chains were read from a single sample in a study of T cell responses to AZD1222 COVID-19 vaccine. This table comes from immunoSEQ multiplex PCR, and its TCRdb copy is limited to in-frame clones, with some not included. The repertoire holds more than 110,000 clones, with around 89% as singletons. Source: peripheral blood, taken 28 days after the second AZD1222 dose. The receptors were sampled from an adult who received the AZD1222 COVID-19 vaccine. Both conserved end residues are trimmed from each CDR3. The order of the fields is V gene, J gene, CDR3 protein.

TRBV11-2	TRBJ1-2	ASSRDRFGYGYT
TRBV23-1	TRBJ2-2	ASSLGVIGVGSGELF
TRBV7-9	TRBJ2-1	ASTLSQSSKF
TRBV5-4	TRBJ2-7	ASNLLGQSSYEQY
TRBV7-9	TRBJ1-2	ASSQEARARGYT
TRBV7-2	TRBJ2-5	ASSLGSGGQTQY
TRBV28	TRBJ1-5	ASSATGYGNQPQH
TRBV9	TRBJ2-1	ASSVGDIVIEQF
TRBV4-2	TRBJ1-1	ASSQERQVEAF
TRBV6-6	TRBJ1-2	ASSSTGGSVYGYT
TRBV11-2	TRBJ1-6	ASSSRATLSNFGAPLH